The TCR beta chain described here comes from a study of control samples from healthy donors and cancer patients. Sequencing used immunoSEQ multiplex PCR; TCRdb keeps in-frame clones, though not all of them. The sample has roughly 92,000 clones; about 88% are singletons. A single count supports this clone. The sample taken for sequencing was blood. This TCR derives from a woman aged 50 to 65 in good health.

CDR3 DNA sequence: TGTGCCAGCTCACTCGGTGGGGTCTCTGGAAACACCATATATTTT. Translation: CASSLGGVSGNTIYF. The rearrangement joins TRBV18 to TRBJ1-3; D remains ambiguous. V was clipped by 4 bases and J by 0 bases, with 10 bases between them. The CDR3 extends over 15 amino acids. The germline gives CDR1 KGHSH, CDR2 LQKENI.